The 9 T cell receptor beta chains given below trace back to one sample, sequenced in a study of T cells in Graves' hyperthyroidism and ophthalmopathy. What was amplified from RNA transcripts were TCR beta CDR3 regions. The HTBI set primed first-round TCR CDR3 RT-PCR. TCRdb re-called the multiplex PCR reads with MiXCR, one entry per CDR3 protein. This sample has more than 300,000 distinct CDR3 sequences, with less than 20% found just once. What was sequenced was blood. These receptors were obtained from a man aged 18 to 30 with Graves' ophthalmopathy.

This clonotype was found many times. The chain links TRBV6-2 or TRBV6-3 to TRBJ1-1, with a tentative D call TRBD1 (6 bases). This CDR3 has 13 residues. V was pared by 1 base and J by 9 bases, with 12 bases between. CDR1 is MNHEY, CDR2 SVGEGT, per germline. CDR3: CASSYLRGGKAFF. The CDR3 DNA reads as TGTGCCAGCAGTTACTTGCGAGGGGGGAAAGCTTTCTTT.

The chain recombines TRBV6-1 with TRBJ1-4; D is undetermined. Trimming stripped 3 bases from V and 5 bases from J, with 7 bases between. CDR3 size: 13 residues. Germline V gene lookup returns CDR1 MNHNS and CDR2 SASEGT. CDR3 sequence: CASSDWRNEKLFF. CDR3 coding DNA: TGTGCCAGCAGTGATTGGAGAAATGAAAAACTGTTTTTT.

As concerns this clonotype: Since a much larger clone is just one base distant, this may be a read error. The chain carries TRBV12-3 or TRBV12-4 and TRBJ1-1; tentatively, D is TRBD1 (5 bases). CDR3 size: 14 residues. V was shortened by 5 bases and J by 6 bases, with 16 bases between the two germline ends. The CDR3, as DNA: TGTGCCAGCAGTCCGCGGGGGGGGATCGCTGAAGCTTTCTTT. This translates into CASSPRGGIAEAFF.

This clonotype has a count of ten or more. The gene calls are TRBV5-1 and TRBJ1-6, with 7 bases aligning to TRBD1. The length of the CDR3 is 15 residues. The germline V gene has CDR1 SGHRS and CDR2 YFSETQ. J was trimmed by 8 bases and V by 4 bases; bases with no gene match: 9. The CDR3 sequence: CASSKGATGDSPLHF. CDR3 coding DNA: TGCGCCAGCAGCAAGGGGGCCACCGGGGATTCACCCCTCCACTTT.

This clonotype was found many times. The chain couples TRBV12-3 or TRBV12-4 to TRBJ2-5; 8 bases agree with TRBD1. The length of the CDR3 is 15 residues. V lost 6 bases to trimming and J lost 5 bases; unmatched junction nucleotides: 11. CDR3 sequence reads: CASSYWTGLQETQYF. The CDR3 DNA sequence: TGTGCCAGCAGCTACTGGACAGGGCTACAGGAGACCCAGTACTTC.

About this clonotype itself: A single base separates this from a much larger clone, so it may be a read error. The V gene is TRBV6-1, the J gene TRBJ1-2; 12 bases agree with TRBD1. The CDR3 has 14 amino acids. V was clipped by 7 bases and J by 8 bases; unmatched bases: 8. In germline, CDR1 is MNHNS, CDR2 SASEGT. CDR3 in amino acids: CASTRDRGRRGYTF. The CDR3 DNA follows: TGTGCCAGCACTCGGGACAGGGGGCGCAGGGGCTACACCTTC.

This clonotype appeared a single time. The gene calls are TRBV29-1 and TRBJ1-1, with D tentatively TRBD1 (5 bases). Trimming took 4 bases from V and 6 from J, leaving 18 bases between them. This CDR3 has 14 residues. CDR1 SQVTM and CDR2 ANQGSEA come from the germline V gene. The CDR3 DNA follows: TGCAGCGTTGTAGGTGCTCTGGGGGACGCTGAAGCTTTCTTT. Protein product: CSVVGALGDAEAFF.

Details on this clonotype: One end of the junction fails to match germline, which may point to a read error. This chain links TRBV3-1 with TRBJ1-6; no clear D gene. Germline V lookup: CDR1 LGHDT, CDR2 YNNKEL (reference sequence). The CDR3 is 16 residues long. The CDR3 sequence: CASGQEQSYLHSPLHF. The CDR3 DNA sequence: TGTGCCAGCGGCCAAGAGCAGAGTTACCTCCATTCACCCCTCCACTTT.

This clonotype was detected ten times or more. V is TRBV11-2 and J is TRBJ2-2, with unresolved D. The CDR3 runs 13 residues. V lost 4 bases, J lost 4 bases, and 7 bases lay in between. From germline, CDR1 is SGHAT and CDR2 FQNNGV. Here the CDR3 DNA reads TGTGCCAGCAGCTCCACCAGCACCGGGGAGCTGTTTTTT. Translated: CASSSTSTGELFF.